The 8 T cell receptor beta chains presented below share a single source sample, sequenced in a study of blood T cells in healthy people across ages. For the second PCR, which ran for roughly 6 to 12 cycles, a sample-barcoded 5' primer and a J-beta primer mix were used. From the 5' RACE reads, TCRdb called clonotypes with MiXCR, one entry per CDR3 protein. The sample contains about 680,000 distinct CDR3 sequences, 49% of which appear only once. Sequenced sample: blood. These receptor sequences come from a woman aged 55 to 70 in good health.

The chain combines TRBV7-3 with TRBJ1-2; 7 bases fit TRBD1. There are 14 residues in the CDR3. Germline V gene lookup returns CDR1 SGHTA and CDR2 FQGTGA. With V trimmed by 3 bases and J by 4 bases, 5 bases remained unmatched. This CDR3 reads CASSLQGTAYGYTF. In DNA, the CDR3 is TGTGCCAGCAGCTTGCAAGGGACAGCCTATGGCTACACCTTC.

This clonotype turned up a few times. The rearrangement uses TRBV5-6 and TRBJ2-5; the D gene is possibly TRBD1 (5 bases). The tail of the sequence fits TRBJ2-7 better, so the J call may be wrong. The CDR3 has 15 amino acids. Germline values: CDR1 SGHDT, CDR2 YYEEEE. The CDR3 DNA reads TGTGCCAGCAGCTTGTCAGACAGCTTTTACTACGAGCAGTACTTC. Amino acid sequence: CASSLSDSFYYEQYF.

The chain carries TRBV20-1 and TRBJ2-4; D is possibly TRBD1 (6 bases). This CDR3 is 13 amino acids long. The germline gives CDR1 DFQATT, CDR2 SNEGSKA (reference sequence). V lost 5 bases and J lost 6, with 14 bases in between. CDR3 residues: CSASWTQGNIQYF. The CDR3 DNA reads TGCAGTGCTTCGTGGACACAGGGAAACATTCAGTACTTC.

The chain couples TRBV12-3 or TRBV12-4 to TRBJ1-5; D gene unclear. V gave up 5 bases and J gave up 4 bases, with 6 bases separating them. This CDR3 comprises 12 residues. CDR3 in amino acids: CASSPLNQPQHF. CDR3 DNA sequence: TGTGCCAGCAGTCCTCTTAATCAGCCCCAGCATTTT.

This rearrangement joins TRBV4-2 to TRBJ2-1, with D hard to call. Germline V CDR1 and CDR2: LGHNA, YNFKEQ. Trimming stripped 0 bases from V and 10 bases from J, with 10 bases between. The CDR3 has 13 residues. For the CDR3, the DNA is TGTGCCAGCAGCCAAGATGTCATGGGGGAGCAGTTCTTC. Translation: CASSQDVMGEQFF.

The rearrangement links TRBV4-3 to TRBJ1-6; D possibly corresponds to TRBD1 (6 bases). V dropped 2 bases and J dropped 9 bases, with 23 bases sitting between them. CDR1 and CDR2 (germline): LGHNA, YSLEER. There are 18 residues in the CDR3. The CDR3 DNA is TGCGCCAGCAGCCAATCAGTTGAGGCGCACAGGGAGGCTTCACCCCTCCACTTT. It translates to CASSQSVEAHREASPLHF.

This clonotype appeared a few times. The chain couples TRBV7-2 to TRBJ2-7, with 9 bases fitting TRBD1. V lost 5 bases to trimming and J lost 1 base; unmatched junction nucleotides: 6. Germline V gene data show CDR1 as SGHTA and CDR2 as FQGNSA. CDR3 length: 15 amino acids. The chain's CDR3 is CASSPRGTGSYEQYF. The DNA of the CDR3 is TGTGCCAGCAGCCCGCGAGGGACAGGGTCCTACGAGCAGTACTTC.

CDR3 amino acids: CASTEVGGGAKGYTF. The CDR3 region has the DNA TGTGCCAGTACCGAGGTGGGCGGAGGGGCGAAGGGCTACACCTTC. The rearrangement joins TRBV27 to TRBJ1-2; a possible D gene is TRBD1 (5 bases). Per germline, CDR1 MNHEY and CDR2 SMNVEV (reference sequence). The length of the CDR3 is 15 residues. V lost 9 bases and J 8 bases, leaving 25 bases between the germline ends.